One sample yielded the 21 T cell receptor beta chains listed below, sequenced in a study of identical twins. TCRdb redid the calling of the 5' RACE reads with MiXCR, one entry per CDR3 protein. The data show 430,000 or so distinct CDR3 sequences, more than 20% seen once. This sample was also put to use in a study of T cells expressing NK-cell markers.

Sequences were obtained from CD4+ T cells sorted from blood. Receptors were obtained from a woman aged 18-29 years in good health.

The rearrangement joins TRBV7-2 to TRBJ2-1; TRBD2 matches 9 bases. Germline CDR1 SGHTA, CDR2 FQGNSA. With V trimmed by 5 bases and J by 6 bases, 8 bases remained unmatched. The length of the CDR3 is 15 residues. The CDR3 is CASSPGRLAANEQFF. CDR3 nucleotide sequence: TGTGCCAGCAGCCCTGGGAGACTAGCGGCCAATGAGCAGTTCTTC.

The rearrangement uses TRBV30 and TRBJ1-2; no firm D call. Germline loops: CDR1 GTSNPN, CDR2 SVGIG (reference sequence). V lost 4 bases and J lost 4, with 7 bases in between. The CDR3 is made up of 11 amino acids. The CDR3, as DNA: TGTGCCTGGACAAAAGGCTATGGCTACACCTTC. Translated, it gives CAWTKGYGYTF.

A few counts support this clonotype. The J gene is TRBJ1-5, the V gene TRBV5-6; D possibly corresponds to TRBD1 (5 bases). Trimming removed 0 bases at V and 1 base at J, with 14 bases between. In germline, CDR1 is SGHDT, CDR2 YYEEEE. This CDR3 has 17 amino acids. CDR3: CASSLAYGGVSNQPQHF. CDR3 in DNA: TGTGCCAGCAGCTTGGCCTATGGGGGGGTGAGCAATCAGCCCCAGCATTTT.

With respect to this clonotype: The junction shows a germline mismatch at one end, possibly a read error. The rearrangement joins TRBV29-1 to TRBJ1-1; D remains ambiguous. This CDR3 comprises 12 residues. The V gene's germline CDR1 is SQVTM and CDR2 ANQGSEA. In nucleotides, the CDR3 is TGCAGCGTTGAGACGGTGAACACTGAAGCTTCCTTT. The encoded protein is CSVETVNTEASF.

The chain has TRBV7-2 and TRBJ2-2; TRBD1 agrees at 7 bases. The V segment lost 8 bases and the J segment 3 bases; nucleotides outside the gene matches: 6. The V gene's germline CDR1 is SGHTA and CDR2 FQGNSA. This CDR3 has 14 residues. The CDR3 coding sequence is TGTGCCAGCGCTCGACAGGGAGACACCGGGGAGCTGTTTTTT. Its translation is CASARQGDTGELFF.

This clonotype came up a few times. The chain combines TRBV3-1 with TRBJ1-1; 8 bases are shared with TRBD1. Germline values: CDR1 LGHDT, CDR2 YNNKEL (reference sequence). This CDR3 is 14 amino acids long. With V trimmed by 2 bases and J by 6 bases, 5 bases remained unmatched. As DNA, the CDR3 is TGTGCCAGCAGCCAACAGGGGGCTGGCGCTGAAGCTTTCTTT. It translates to CASSQQGAGAEAFF.

This chain uses TRBV9 with TRBJ1-2; D remains ambiguous. The V and J ends lost 0 bases and 4 bases respectively, with 13 bases between them. The CDR3 contains 15 residues. The germline V gene encodes CDR1 SGDLS and CDR2 YYNGEE. The CDR3 DNA sequence: TGTGCCAGCAGCGTAGTAACGACCGCGATCTATGGCTACACCTTC. Translating gives CASSVVTTAIYGYTF. Variable domain in full (rest from reference TRBV9 and TRBJ1-2): DSGVTQTPKHLITATGQRVTLRCSPRSGDLSVYWYQQSLDQGLQFLIQYYNGEERAKGNILERFSAQQFPDLHSELNLSSLELGDSALYFCASSVVTTAIYGYTFGSGTRLTVV.

The chain uses TRBV29-1 and TRBJ1-1; a possible D gene is TRBD1 (6 bases). V was shortened by 6 bases and J by 5 bases, with 16 bases between the two germline ends. CDR3 size: 13 residues. In germline, CDR1 is SQVTM, CDR2 ANQGSEA. The CDR3 DNA sequence: TGCAGCGTCGGGGGGCCAGAAGCGACTGAAGCTTTCTTT. Its protein is CSVGGPEATEAFF.

The chain has TRBV10-3 and TRBJ2-7, with 9 bases identical to TRBD2. The CDR3 has 16 amino acids. Losses at the gene ends were 10 bases for V and 6 bases for J; bases not matched to a gene: 19. Germline V gives CDR1 ENHRY, CDR2 SYGVKD. CDR3 amino acids: CATAGGSPGGAGEQYF. The CDR3 DNA reads as TGTGCCACCGCGGGGGGGTCGCCCGGGGGGGCCGGCGAGCAGTACTTC.

The V and J genes are TRBV12-3 or TRBV12-4 and TRBJ1-6; D possibly corresponds to TRBD1 (5 bases). This CDR3 is 14 amino acids long. Trimming took off 7 bases at V and 9 bases at J, with 16 bases between the two ends. The CDR3 bases are TGTGCCAGCACCTTATCGGGGGGTTTTTCACCCCTCCACTTT. Its protein product is CASTLSGGFSPLHF.

The chain is built from TRBV20-1 and TRBJ2-1; D call uncertain. The V gene lost 5 bases and the J gene lost 0 bases, with 11 bases spanning the gap. The CDR3 loop spans 14 amino acids. Germline V gene data show CDR1 as DFQATT and CDR2 as SNEGSKA (reference sequence). The chain's CDR3 is CSAGGPNSYNEQFF. In nucleotides, the CDR3 is TGCAGTGCTGGCGGACCAAACTCCTACAATGAGCAGTTCTTC.

This clonotype was observed a handful of times. This rearrangement joins TRBV20-1 to TRBJ2-3; tentative D call: TRBD2 (5 bases). Germline CDR1 is DFQATT and CDR2 is SNEGSKA (reference sequence). The CDR3 covers 15 residues. V was pared by 2 bases and J by 1 base, with 13 bases between. This CDR3 reads CSARKPSGRTDTQYF. CDR3 bases: TGCAGTGCTAGAAAGCCCAGCGGACGCACAGATACGCAGTATTTT.

This clonotype has a handful of counts. J is TRBJ2-1 and V is TRBV7-2; a possible D gene is TRBD1 (6 bases). CDR3 length equals 16 residues. Germline lookup yields CDR1 SGHTA and CDR2 FQGNSA. The V end was cut by 4 bases, the J end by 9 bases, with 22 bases between. The CDR3 sequence: CASSSPGQKSFVEQFF. In DNA form, the CDR3 reads TGTGCCAGCAGCTCCCCGGGACAAAAATCGTTCGTTGAGCAGTTCTTC.

This clonotype was found a few times. The chain has TRBV12-3 or TRBV12-4 and TRBJ1-1; 7 nucleotides align to TRBD1. This CDR3 region has 14 residues. With 2 bases clipped from V and 4 bases from J, the junction kept 4 bases outside the gene matches. The CDR3 bases are TGTGCCAGCAGTTTAATGGCAGGGGGCACTGAAGCTTTCTTT. Translating it yields CASSLMAGGTEAFF.

This clonotype was counted ten times or more. The CDR3 is CASGGRLDEQFF. CDR3 DNA: TGTGCCAGCGGGGGACGCCTAGATGAGCAGTTCTTC. The chain carries TRBV6-6 and TRBJ2-1; D is perhaps TRBD1 or TRBD2 (5 bases each). The germline gives CDR1 MNHNY, CDR2 SVGAGI (reference sequence). V was clipped by 8 bases and J by 8 bases, with 13 bases between them. This CDR3 comprises 12 residues.

This clonotype showed up just a few times. The gene calls are TRBV4-1 and TRBJ2-7; no firm D call. CDR3 length: 15 residues. Trimming left V 0 bases short and J 2 bases short, with 11 bases between. Germline CDR1 is MGHRA and CDR2 is YSYEKL. This CDR3 is CASSQESVRTYEQYF. CDR3 DNA: TGCGCCAGCAGCCAAGAATCGGTCAGGACCTACGAGCAGTACTTC.

This clonotype was counted ten times or more. V and J are TRBV20-1 and TRBJ1-4; D is unresolved. Per the germline V gene, CDR1 is DFQATT and CDR2 is SNEGSKA (reference sequence). V was clipped by 0 bases and J by 5 bases, with 7 bases between them. This CDR3 is built from 13 residues. DNA for the CDR3: TGCAGTGCTAGAGAAGGCGGGAATGAAAAACTGTTTTTT. Amino acids: CSAREGGNEKLFF.

The gene calls are TRBV20-1 and TRBJ2-5, with 10 nucleotides matching TRBD1. The V gene end was trimmed by 5 bases and the J gene end by 0 bases; junction bases not matched to a gene: 3. Germline V gene data show CDR1 as DFQATT and CDR2 as SNEGSKA (reference sequence). The CDR3 extends over 14 amino acids. The CDR3 sequence: CSASGTGDQETQYF. In nucleotides, the CDR3 is TGCAGTGCTTCCGGGACAGGGGACCAAGAGACCCAGTACTTC.

This clonotype was picked up one time. This sequence joins TRBV18 and TRBJ2-1; TRBD2 is a possible D gene (6 bases). The CDR3 loop spans 12 amino acids. The ends were cut back, 8 bases at V and 3 bases at J, with 8 bases in the middle. The germline CDR1 and CDR2 sequences are KGHSH and LQKENI. The CDR3 nucleotides are TGTGCCAGCGCCGGGAGCTACAATGAGCAGTTCTTC. This codes for CASAGSYNEQFF.

This clonotype was recorded many times. The rearrangement links TRBV6-1 to TRBJ1-5; TRBD1 is a possible D gene (5 bases). Trimming removed 5 bases at V and 6 bases at J, with 20 bases between. The CDR3 consists of 16 residues. CDR1 is MNHNS and CDR2 is SASEGT in the germline V gene. The CDR3 DNA reads as TGTGCCAGCAGTCCGAGGGGAGACGAGTGGGGTCAGCCCCAGCATTTT. Amino acid sequence: CASSPRGDEWGQPQHF.

V gene TRBV6-5 combines with J gene TRBJ2-7; D possibly corresponds to TRBD1 (6 bases). The CDR3 length is 15 residues. Germline V gives CDR1 MNHEY, CDR2 SVGAGI. The germline V and J ends were trimmed by 1 base and 0 bases, with 10 bases remaining between them. The CDR3 here is CASSYLGASSYEQYF. The CDR3, as DNA: TGTGCCAGCAGTTACTTGGGGGCAAGCTCCTACGAGCAGTACTTC.